This TCR beta chain was identified during a study of cytomegalovirus exposure and HLA in healthy donors. Notes on the study in general: Judged likely to be a sequencing artifact was a cluster of highly shared sequence variants. TRBV6-2, TRBV6-3 and some other V segments were excluded as indistinguishable. Roughly even sequencing depth across donors was the assumption behind the presence/absence analyses. Later analysis associated a missense DCLRE1C variant with TCR beta V- and J-gene trimming.

Points on this clone: Its antigen is as yet unknown.

Use of 60 Vbeta and 13 Jbeta primers characterized the PCR. The method was immunoSEQ multiplex PCR; TCRdb's version includes in-frame clones alone and lacks a portion of them. The table lists under 90,000 clones, 80% to 90% of them singletons. Germline-derived CDR1 and CDR2 are ENHRY and SYGVKD. This CDR3 has 15 amino acids. V lost 3 bases and J lost 3; bases outside the gene matches: 8. The source is a young man in good health and CMV-seronegative. The sequenced sample consisted of PBMCs. This sequence joins TRBV10-3 and TRBJ2-7, with TRBD1 matching over 7 bases. The CDR3 DNA reads as TGTGCCATCAGTGACTTGACAGGGCGAGGCTACGAGCAGTACTTC. Protein sequence: CAISDLTGRGYEQYF.